Listed below are T cell receptor beta chains from one sample, sequenced in a study of sequential checkpoint blockade in melanoma. Libraries were prepared by immunoSEQ multiplex PCR; TCRdb keeps only in-frame clonotypes and omits some of them. The data hold some 20,000 clones, with around 72% observed a single time. This specimen consisted of CD8+ T cells sorted from blood (inferred from file names), obtained from a patient given nivolumab and ipilimumab in sequence. These receptors were taken from a human donor with melanoma. Both conserved end residues are part of each CDR3. Fields, in order: clone size, J gene, V gene, D gene, CDR3 DNA, CDR3 protein. The D gene is left open where the match is weak. Rows may omit the clone size; those that give it use once, few, many or a size class.

NA,TRBJ1-1,TRBV6-5,TRBD1,TGTGCCAGCAGTTACTTCCAGACAGGGGACAACACTGAAGCTTTCTTT,CASSYFQTGDNTEAFF
NA,TRBJ1-1,TRBV27,NA,TGTGCCAGCGGCAGGGGGAACACTGAAGCTTTCTTT,CASGRGNTEAFF
NA,TRBJ2-2,TRBV28,NA,TGTGCCAGCAGAGCTACGGCGGGATCCACCGGGGAGCTGTTTTTT,CASRATAGSTGELFF
once,TRBJ2-7,TRBV30,NA,TGTGCCTGGAGTAAGGGGTCGGGCTACGAGCAGTACTTC,CAWSKGSGYEQYF
NA,TRBJ2-7,TRBV9,TRBD2,TGTGCCAGCAGCGTAAGTGGGACTAGCAACGAGCAGTACTTC,CASSVSGTSNEQYF
NA,TRBJ1-2,TRBV10-3,TRBD1,TGTGCCATCAGTGAGTCGAAAAAGGGGACAGACGTTGGCTACACCTTC,CAISESKKGTDVGYTF
NA,TRBJ2-7,TRBV11-2,TRBD1,TGTGCCAGCAGCCCTAGGGACAGGAGCTACGAGCAGTACTTC,CASSPRDRSYEQYF
NA,TRBJ1-4,TRBV9,TRBD1,TGTGCCAGCAGCGTGGACAGGGATGAAAAACTGTTTTTT,CASSVDRDEKLFF
NA,TRBJ1-2,TRBV30,TRBD1,TGTGCCTGGAGCCGAAACAGGGGGCTTTATAACTATGGCTACACCTTC,CAWSRNRGLYNYGYTF
NA,TRBJ2-7,TRBV28,NA,TGTGCCAGCAGGCACAGGGTCGCCGAGCAGTACTTC,CASRHRVAEQYF
NA,TRBJ1-5,TRBV19,NA,TGTGCCAGTAGTATGGGGGGGGTCAATCAGCCCCAGCATTTT,CASSMGGVNQPQHF
once,TRBJ1-2,TRBV27,TRBD1,TGTGCCAGCAGTTTTACAGCGACAGGGGGGGATGGCTACACCTTC,CASSFTATGGDGYTF
NA,TRBJ2-7,TRBV29-1,TRBD1,TGCAGCGCCGGGACAGGAGACTACGAGCAGTACTTC,CSAGTGDYEQYF
NA,TRBJ1-3,TRBV2,NA,TGTGCCAGCAGTGCCCCCGGGGGAAACACCATATATTTT,CASSAPGGNTIYF
few,TRBJ2-7,TRBV7-9,NA,TGTGCCAGCTGTGGTGCGGGGGCAAACTACTACGAGCAGTACTTC,CASCGAGANYYEQYF
NA,TRBJ1-5,TRBV7-9,TRBD1,TGTGCCAGCAGCTCGGGTGACAGGGCCAATCAGCCCCAGCATTTT,CASSSGDRANQPQHF
once,TRBJ2-7,TRBV29-1,NA,TGCAGCGTTGTTGGCTCAAACTCCTACGAGCAGTACTTC,CSVVGSNSYEQYF
NA,TRBJ2-7,TRBV28,NA,TGTGCCAGCACCTACGATGGCGCTGGGCCTGAGCAGTACTTC,CASTYDGAGPEQYF
NA,TRBJ2-2,TRBV9,NA,TGTGCCAGCAGCGTACCCGGACTGAAAAACACCGGGGAGCTGTTTTTT,CASSVPGLKNTGELFF
NA,TRBJ1-1,TRBV27,TRBD1,TGTGCCAGCAGTCAAATGACAGGGGGTTGGAACACTGAAGCTTTCTTT,CASSQMTGGWNTEAFF